The clone carrying this TCR beta chain was seen a few times. Antigen specificity is unknown. These data are taken from a study of beta chain features in type 1 diabetes. The study, taken as a whole, reports: Significant though moderate, a shortening of TCRB CDR3s appeared in all four CD4+ subsets of Type 1 diabetes patients.

Sequenced material consisted of expressed TCRB transcripts (all of the isolated RNA was reverse transcribed). Produced via immunoSEQ multiplex PCR; TCRdb's table is partial and in-frame only. The table has around 130,000 clones, 7% to 10% seen once. All of the sorted populations showed purity greater than 98%. Germline-derived CDR1 and CDR2 are SGHRS and YFSETQ. V was clipped by 0 bases and J by 10 bases, with 14 bases between them. This CDR3 contains 15 residues. Source material: central memory CD4+ T cells from blood. This clonotype was obtained from a man between 25 and 39 years old with type 1 diabetes. This chain links TRBV5-1 with TRBJ1-6; tentative D call: TRBD1 (6 bases). As DNA, the CDR3 is TGCGCCAGCAGCTTGGTAGGGGGTTGGGACTCACCCCTCCACTTT. Its translation: CASSLVGGWDSPLHF.